A selection of T cell receptor beta chains follows, all from one sample in a study of shared clonotypes between healthy human individuals. Repertoires were generated with immunoSEQ multiplex PCR, while TCRdb's copy carries only in-frame clones and drops some. The data show over 700,000 clones, roughly 72% seen once. The sample comprised memory CD4+ T cells sorted from blood. These receptors all come from a woman aged 30 to 39 in good health. Each CDR3 is given with its conserved first and last residue.

j_call: TRBJ2-3; v_call: TRBV7-9; cdr3_aa: CASSFGRVDTQYF
j_call: TRBJ2-1; v_call: TRBV5-1; cdr3_aa: CASSLQVSSYNEQFF
j_call: TRBJ2-7; v_call: TRBV7-9; cdr3_aa: CASSIDPNEQYF
j_call: -; v_call: TRBV2; cdr3_aa: CAAGSMSYEQYF
j_call: TRBJ2-3; v_call: TRBV28; cdr3_aa: CASSLSSGGRTDTQYF
j_call: TRBJ1-2; v_call: TRBV28; cdr3_aa: CATDNYGYTF
j_call: TRBJ2-5; v_call: TRBV5-1; cdr3_aa: CASSTRTSGTETQYF
j_call: TRBJ1-1; v_call: TRBV2; cdr3_aa: CASSVRVNTEAFF
j_call: TRBJ2-1; v_call: TRBV7-9; cdr3_aa: CASSSLLGEGAGNEQFF
j_call: TRBJ2-5; v_call: TRBV28; cdr3_aa: CASSFGQETQYF
j_call: TRBJ2-7; v_call: TRBV19; cdr3_aa: CASSISGVSSYEQYF
j_call: TRBJ2-4; v_call: TRBV30; cdr3_aa: CAWHERTPSKYF
j_call: TRBJ1-5; v_call: TRBV28; cdr3_aa: CASSSQVLQPQHF
j_call: TRBJ2-7; v_call: TRBV27; cdr3_aa: CASSPRRDSLYEQYF